This TCR beta chain is from a study of shared clonotypes between healthy human individuals. Study-wide background: Three plates each covered CD4 naive and memory; CD8 naive two, CD8 memory one. Findings of the study overall: Tissue TCR repertoires likely differ from these blood-only repertoires. Compared with clonotypes that all four donors shared, non-shared clonotypes had lower generation probabilities.

The germline CDR1 and CDR2 sequences are SGHTA and FQGNSA. The V and J ends lost 5 bases and 5 bases, in that order; junction bases with no gene match: 11. This CDR3 is built from 15 residues. Method: immunoSEQ multiplex PCR; TCRdb's copy keeps in-frame clones and lacks some. The sample has roughly 2.2 million clones; about 90% are singletons. This clone was seen just once. Its target is unknown. The split of CD4+ cells yielded CD45RA+ naive and CD45RA-negative memory subsets. This chain uses TRBV7-2 with TRBJ2-5, with TRBD1 identical over 7 bases. The specimen sequenced was naive CD4+ T cells from PBMCs. Documented subset: CD45RA+ positively selected. The TCR sequence derives from a man aged 18 to 29 in good health. Some clones in this sample may be carry-over from other donors' samples. CDR3 amino acids: CASSLRQGSGETQYF. The CDR3 DNA is TGTGCCAGCAGCCTCCGACAGGGATCGGGGGAGACCCAGTACTTC.